This entry features one T cell receptor (beta chain) sequence. The sample originates from a study of control samples from healthy donors and cancer patients. V lost 0 bases, J lost 0 bases, and 3 bases stayed unmatched. Germline V CDR1 and CDR2: ENHRY, SYGVKD. This CDR3 spans 17 amino acids. TCRdb keeps only in-frame clones here, not all; method: immunoSEQ multiplex PCR. Of about 180,000 clones listed, 90% to 95% are singletons. The clonotype originates from a woman younger than 35 in good health. Sequenced input: blood. V is TRBV10-3 and J is TRBJ2-3; 10 bases are a match to TRBD2. CDR3 sequence: CAISESASGGSTDTQYF. The CDR3 DNA is TGTGCCATCAGTGAGTCGGCTAGCGGGGGCAGCACAGATACGCAGTATTTT.